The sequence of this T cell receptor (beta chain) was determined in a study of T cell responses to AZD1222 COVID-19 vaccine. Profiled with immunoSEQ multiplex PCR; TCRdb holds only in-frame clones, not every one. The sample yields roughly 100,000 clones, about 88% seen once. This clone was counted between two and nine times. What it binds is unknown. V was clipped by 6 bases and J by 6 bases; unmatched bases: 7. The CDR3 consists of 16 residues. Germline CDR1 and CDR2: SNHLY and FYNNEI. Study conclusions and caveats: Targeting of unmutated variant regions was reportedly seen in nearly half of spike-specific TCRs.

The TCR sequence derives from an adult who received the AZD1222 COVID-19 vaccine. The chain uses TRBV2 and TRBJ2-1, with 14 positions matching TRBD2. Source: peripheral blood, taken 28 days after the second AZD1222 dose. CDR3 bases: TGTGCCAGCAGAATAGGACTAGCGGGAGGTATCAATGAGCAGTTCTTC. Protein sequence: CASRIGLAGGINEQFF.